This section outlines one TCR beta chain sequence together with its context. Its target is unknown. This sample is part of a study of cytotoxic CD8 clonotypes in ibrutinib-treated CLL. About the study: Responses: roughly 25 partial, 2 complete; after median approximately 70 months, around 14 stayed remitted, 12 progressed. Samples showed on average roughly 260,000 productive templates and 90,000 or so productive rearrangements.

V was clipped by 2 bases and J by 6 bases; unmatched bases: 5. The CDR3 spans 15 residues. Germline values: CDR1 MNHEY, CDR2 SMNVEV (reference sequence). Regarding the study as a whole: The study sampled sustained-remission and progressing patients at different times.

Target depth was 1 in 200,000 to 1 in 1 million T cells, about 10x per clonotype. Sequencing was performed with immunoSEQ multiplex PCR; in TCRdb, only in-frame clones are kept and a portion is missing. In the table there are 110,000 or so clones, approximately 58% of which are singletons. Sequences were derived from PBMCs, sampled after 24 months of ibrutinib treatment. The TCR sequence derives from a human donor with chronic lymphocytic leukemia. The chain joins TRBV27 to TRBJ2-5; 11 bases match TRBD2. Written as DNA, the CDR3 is TGTGCCAGCAGTTTACAGCCTAGCGGGGGGCAGACCCAGTACTTC. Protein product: CASSLQPSGGQTQYF.